Given below is one T cell receptor (beta chain) in context. This sample is part of a study of blood T cell repertoires in COVID-19. For the study at large: The United States, Italy and Spain provided the acute and convalescent COVID-19 samples. From T cells, B-cell-depleted T cells, or PBMCs came the material, which was cDNA or gDNA.

The assay was immunoSEQ multiplex PCR, and TCRdb's table has in-frame clones only and misses some. The repertoire has about 260,000 clones, about 90% of them found once; the top ten carry approximately 11%. The clonotype comes from a woman aged 25 to 39 with COVID-19, enrolled during active disease. The sequenced material came from peripheral blood.

CDR3 in DNA: TGTGCCAGCAGATCTAGCGGGAGTAAGGACGAGCAGTACTTC. Its translation: CASRSSGSKDEQYF. The gene calls are TRBV27 and TRBJ2-7; TRBD2 agrees at 10 bases. Germline V gene sequence: CDR1 MNHEY, CDR2 SMNVEV (reference sequence). Unmatched junction bases numbered 7, after V lost 6 bases and J lost 5 bases. CDR3 length: 14 residues.